The next 28 T cell receptor beta chains were all read from a single sample in a study of T cell responses to AZD1222 COVID-19 vaccine. Assay used: immunoSEQ multiplex PCR; TCRdb lists only in-frame clones, some missing. The sample records about 190,000 clones, around 94% being singletons. Sequencing used peripheral blood, obtained on day 0 of AZD1222 vaccination. The receptors stem from an adult in good health.

The chain links TRBV6-5 to TRBJ1-3; the D is unclear. The V gene's germline CDR1 is MNHEY and CDR2 SVGAGI. This CDR3 is 16 amino acids long. V lost 0 bases to trimming and J lost 0 bases, with 9 bases between them. The CDR3 here is CASSYSGISSGNTIYF. The DNA for the CDR3 is TGTGCCAGCAGTTACTCGGGGATCAGCTCTGGAAACACCATATATTTT.

J is TRBJ2-3 and V is TRBV6-6, with a weak D call TRBD1 (5 bases). With 5 bases removed from V and 5 bases from J, the gap between germline ends came to 14 bases. CDR3 size: 14 residues. Germline CDR1 and CDR2: MNHNY and SVGAGI (reference sequence). In DNA form, the CDR3 reads TGTGCCAGCAGTCAACGACAGCCTGTAGATACGCAGTATTTT. Its translation is CASSQRQPVDTQYF.

The chain joins TRBV3-1 (or the pseudogene TRBV3-2) to TRBJ2-5, with D maybe TRBD1 (5 bases). The V gene's germline CDR1 is LGHDT and CDR2 YNNKEL (reference sequence). The CDR3 has 15 residues. The germline V and J ends were trimmed by 0 bases and 2 bases, with 10 bases remaining between them. CDR3 region: CASSQDGASQETQYF. CDR3 coding DNA: TGTGCCAGCAGCCAAGATGGGGCGTCTCAAGAGACCCAGTACTTC.

The J gene is TRBJ2-7, the V gene TRBV7-3, with 10 bases identical to TRBD1. Germline-derived CDR1 and CDR2 are SGHTA and FQGTGA. J lost 6 bases, V lost 5 bases, and 7 bases had no gene match. The CDR3 has 14 residues. This chain's CDR3 is CASSPGTGVAEQYF. In DNA form, the CDR3 reads TGTGCCAGCAGCCCCGGGACAGGGGTTGCCGAGCAGTACTTC.

This chain links TRBV7-9 with TRBJ1-1, with a tentative D call TRBD1 (5 bases). Trimming left V 5 bases short and J 3 bases short, with 13 bases between. There are 14 residues in the CDR3. Germline-derived CDR1 and CDR2 are SEHNR and FQNEAQ (reference sequence). The CDR3 DNA follows: TGTGCCAGCAGCGGGGGACCGACCCACACTGAAGCTTTCTTT. Amino acid sequence: CASSGGPTHTEAFF.

The table lists this clone with a few counts. V and J are TRBV5-5 and TRBJ1-4, with D possibly being TRBD1 (5 bases). Trimming took off 3 bases at V and 0 bases at J, with 12 bases between the two ends. Germline V lookup: CDR1 SGHKS, CDR2 YYEKEE (reference sequence). The CDR3 runs 16 residues. The CDR3 protein is CASSWGNRATNEKLFF. The CDR3 DNA is TGTGCCAGCAGCTGGGGGAACCGAGCAACTAATGAAAAACTGTTTTTT.

The J gene is TRBJ2-7, the V gene TRBV7-8, with D tentatively TRBD1 or TRBD2 (5 bases each). The CDR3 covers 15 residues. V was shortened by 7 bases and J by 2 bases, with 18 bases between the two germline ends. The germline V gene has CDR1 SGHVS and CDR2 FQNEAQ. The CDR3 nucleotides read TGTGCCAGCACCCAGGGCGGTTCGGGGCCCTACGAGCAGTACTTC. The encoded protein is CASTQGGSGPYEQYF.

The V call is TRBV2, the J call TRBJ1-5; 8 nucleotides align to TRBD1. Germline V gene sequence: CDR1 SNHLY, CDR2 FYNNEI. The CDR3 is 14 amino acids. Trimming took 6 bases from V and 6 from J; bases not matched to a gene: 7. The CDR3 DNA sequence: TGTGCCAGCAGCCCCGGACAGGGTTCTCAGCCCCAGCATTTT. Amino acids: CASSPGQGSQPQHF.

The chain carries TRBV2 and TRBJ1-5; unclear D gene. The CDR3 consists of 16 residues. From germline, CDR1 is SNHLY and CDR2 FYNNEI. V dropped 6 bases and J dropped 0 bases, with 15 bases sitting between them. The CDR3 loop reads CASSLTARYSNQPQHF. CDR3 sequence (DNA): TGTGCCAGCAGCTTAACAGCCCGATATAGCAATCAGCCCCAGCATTTT. Full variable domain (rest looked up from reference TRBV2 and TRBJ1-5): EPEVTQTPSHQVTQMGQEVILRCVPISNHLYFYWYRQILGQKVEFLVSFYNNEISEKSEIFDDQFSVERPDGSNFTLKIRSTKLEDSAMYFCASSLTARYSNQPQHFGDGTRLSIL.

The chain uses TRBV19 and TRBJ1-1; D is uncertain. Looked up from germline, CDR1 is LNHDA and CDR2 is SQIVND (reference sequence). This CDR3 has 13 residues. Trimming removed 4 bases at V and 4 bases at J, with 10 bases between. The CDR3 DNA follows: TGTGCCAGTAGTACGGGGAGGGTCACTGAAGCTTTCTTT. It translates to CASSTGRVTEAFF.

The chain has TRBV2 and TRBJ1-1; no definite D call. The ends were cut back, 4 bases at V and 1 base at J, with 7 bases in the middle. CDR1 is SNHLY, CDR2 FYNNEI, per germline. The CDR3 runs to 13 residues. CDR3 loop: CASSVLQNTEAFF. DNA for the CDR3: TGTGCCAGCAGTGTACTTCAGAACACTGAAGCTTTCTTT.

The chain carries TRBV4-3 and TRBJ1-1; possible D gene TRBD1, 5 bases. CDR1 is LGHNA and CDR2 is YSLEER in the germline V gene. V lost 0 bases to trimming and J lost 7 bases, with 18 bases between them. This CDR3 comprises 16 residues. CDR3 bases: TGCGCCAGCAGCCAAGATATCTCGGCGGGAACAGGTGAAGCTTTCTTT. It encodes CASSQDISAGTGEAFF.

This chain joins TRBV7-8 and TRBJ1-3, with a tentative D call TRBD1 (6 bases). The germline CDR1 and CDR2 sequences are SGHVS and FQNEAQ. The CDR3 is made up of 16 amino acids. V lost 5 bases and J lost 0, with 14 bases in between. The CDR3 spells CASSAGVGNSGNTIYF. In DNA form, the CDR3 reads TGTGCCAGCAGCGCAGGGGTCGGGAACTCTGGAAACACCATATATTTT.

The chain links TRBV29-1 to TRBJ1-1; D call uncertain. This CDR3 contains 13 residues. Per germline, CDR1 SQVTM and CDR2 ANQGSEA. Trimming left V 1 base short and J 2 bases short, with 8 bases between. CDR3 coding DNA: TGCAGCGTTGAAGCCCCCCCCAACACTGAAGCTTTCTTT. Protein sequence: CSVEAPPNTEAFF.

V usage is TRBV6-5 and J usage is TRBJ2-4; D might be TRBD2 (5 bases). The CDR3 covers 16 residues. The V gene's germline CDR1 is MNHEY and CDR2 SVGAGI. V lost 2 bases to trimming and J lost 1 base, with 12 bases between them. Here the CDR3 DNA reads TGTGCCAGCAGTTACGCGAGCCGAGGGGCCAAAAACATTCAGTACTTC. Protein: CASSYASRGAKNIQYF.

The rearrangement links TRBV30 to TRBJ1-2; no clear D gene. The germline V and J ends were trimmed by 2 bases and 10 bases, with 14 bases remaining between them. The CDR3 has 12 amino acids. Germline CDR1 reads GTSNPN; CDR2 reads SVGIG (reference sequence). In DNA, the CDR3 is TGTGCCTGGAGTTTGCGGGCAGGAGACTACACCTTC. As protein: CAWSLRAGDYTF.

This sequence joins TRBV27 and TRBJ1-1; the D gene is possibly TRBD1 (5 bases). The V end lost 3 bases, the J end lost 1 base, and 12 bases lay between the germline ends. The CDR3 runs to 15 residues. CDR1 MNHEY and CDR2 SMNVEV come from the germline V gene (reference sequence). In DNA, the CDR3 is TGTGCCAGCAGTTTTAGCAGGGCTCGGAACACTGAAGCTTTCTTT. Translated: CASSFSRARNTEAFF.

The rearrangement uses TRBV9 and TRBJ2-1; TRBD1 matches at 7 bases. V was clipped by 3 bases and J by 4 bases; unmatched bases: 7. The CDR3 totals 15 residues. Germline CDR1 reads SGDLS; CDR2 reads YYNGEE. CDR3 sequence (DNA): TGTGCCAGCAGCGGAGGGGGACAGTCATACAATGAGCAGTTCTTC. This translates into CASSGGGQSYNEQFF.

V and J are TRBV7-8 and TRBJ1-5, with D tentatively TRBD1 (6 bases). Germline values: CDR1 SGHVS, CDR2 FQNEAQ. V lost 1 base and J 1 base, leaving 8 bases between the germline ends. CDR3 length: 15 residues. CDR3 residues: CASSLEGGSNQPQHF. In DNA form, the CDR3 reads TGTGCCAGCAGCTTAGAGGGGGGAAGCAATCAGCCCCAGCATTTT.

The chain links TRBV7-2 to TRBJ2-3; 9 nucleotides match TRBD2. The CDR3 totals 16 residues. Germline assignment: CDR1 SGHTA and CDR2 FQGNSA. V trimming: 1 base; J trimming: 6 bases; junction bases outside the gene matches: 8. The CDR3 DNA is TGTGCCAGCAGCTTAGTTCAAGCGGGGGGCCTGGATACGCAGTATTTT. This sequence encodes CASSLVQAGGLDTQYF. Full variable domain (rest looked up from reference TRBV7-2 and TRBJ2-3): GAGVSQSPSNKVTEKGKDVELRCDPISGHTALYWYRQSLGQGLEFLIYFQGNSAPDKSGLPSDRFSAERTGGSVSTLTIQRTQQEDSAVYLCASSLVQAGGLDTQYFGPGTRLTVL.

There are many counts of this clone. The CDR3 nucleotides are TGTGCCAGCAGTCAAAGGCGGCGGGGGTTGGGGTCGACAGATACGCAGTATTTT. Its translation: CASSQRRRGLGSTDTQYF. V gene TRBV27 combines with J gene TRBJ2-3; TRBD2 aligns across 7 bases. CDR3 length equals 18 residues. Per germline, CDR1 MNHEY and CDR2 SMNVEV (reference sequence). V gave up 5 bases and J gave up 3 bases; unmatched junction bases: 17.

The rearrangement joins TRBV7-9 to TRBJ2-2; 7 bases align to TRBD1. The CDR3 is 15 residues long. Germline V gene lookup returns CDR1 SEHNR and CDR2 FQNEAQ (reference sequence). The V and J ends lost 6 bases and 0 bases, in that order; junction bases with no gene match: 4. The CDR3 nucleotides are TGTGCCAGCAGACCGACAGGGACGAACACCGGGGAGCTGTTTTTT. It translates to CASRPTGTNTGELFF.

This chain connects TRBV5-1 to TRBJ1-2; unclear D gene. Germline V gene lookup returns CDR1 SGHRS and CDR2 YFSETQ. Trimming pared 9 bases from V and 3 bases from J, leaving 15 bases between. The CDR3 covers 13 residues. The CDR3, as DNA: TGCGCCACCAACGCGGATGGTGACTATGGCTACACCTTC. Amino acids: CATNADGDYGYTF.

This clone was detected once. Written as DNA, the CDR3 is TGCAGTGCTGGGGGCACAGATACGCAGTATTTT. Translating gives CSAGGTDTQYF. The rearrangement joins TRBV20-1 to TRBJ2-3, with D hard to call. Germline V gene lookup returns CDR1 DFQATT and CDR2 SNEGSKA (reference sequence). The V and J ends lost 5 bases and 1 base respectively, with 4 bases between them. This CDR3 spans 11 amino acids.

The chain is built from TRBV4-1 and TRBJ1-1; D uncertain. V lost 3 bases and J 3 bases, leaving 8 bases between the germline ends. This CDR3 has 13 residues. Germline V gene lookup returns CDR1 MGHRA and CDR2 YSYEKL. The DNA for the CDR3 is TGCGCCAGCAGCCATATAGGGTACACTGAAGCTTTCTTT. It is translated as CASSHIGYTEAFF.

The chain carries TRBV25-1 and TRBJ2-2, with a possible D match to TRBD2 (7 bases). CDR1 and CDR2 from the germline V gene are MGHDK and SYGVNS. With 8 bases removed from V and 4 bases from J, the gap between germline ends came to 14 bases. The length of the CDR3 is 14 residues. The CDR3 here is CASGGAGATGELFF. The CDR3 DNA reads as TGTGCCAGCGGGGGGGCGGGTGCCACCGGGGAGCTGTTTTTT.

CDR3 protein: CASSHDGYEQYF. In nucleotides, the CDR3 is TGTGCCAGCAGCCACGACGGATACGAGCAGTACTTC. This chain connects TRBV3-1 (or the pseudogene TRBV3-2) to TRBJ2-7, with no clear D. Trimming left V 3 bases short and J 4 bases short, with 7 bases between. The CDR3 has 12 residues. Germline CDR1 reads LGHDT; CDR2 reads YNNKEL (reference sequence).

CDR3 DNA sequence: TGCAGCGTGGGGGTGGGGGCAGGTCGGGCAGATACGCAGTATTTT. It yields the protein CSVGVGAGRADTQYF. The V and J genes are TRBV29-1 and TRBJ2-3; D is perhaps TRBD1 (6 bases). The germline CDR1 and CDR2 sequences are SQVTM and ANQGSEA. V lost 6 bases and J 4 bases, leaving 20 bases between the germline ends. The length of the CDR3 is 15 residues.